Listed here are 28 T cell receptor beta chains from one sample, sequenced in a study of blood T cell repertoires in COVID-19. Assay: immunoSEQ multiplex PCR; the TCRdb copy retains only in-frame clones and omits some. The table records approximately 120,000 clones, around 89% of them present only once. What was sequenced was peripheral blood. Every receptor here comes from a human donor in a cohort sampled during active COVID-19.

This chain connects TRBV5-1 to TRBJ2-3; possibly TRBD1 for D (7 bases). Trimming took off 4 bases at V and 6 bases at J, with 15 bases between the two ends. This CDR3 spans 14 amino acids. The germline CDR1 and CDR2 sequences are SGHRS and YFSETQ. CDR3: CASSAQGGADTQYF. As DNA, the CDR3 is TGCGCCAGCAGCGCCCAGGGGGGAGCGGATACGCAGTATTTT.

The CDR3 spells CASSLDTYYEQYF. DNA for the CDR3: TGCGCCAGCAGCTTGGATACTTACTACGAGCAGTACTTC. The chain recombines TRBV5-1 with TRBJ2-7, with D unresolved. Trimming took 0 bases from V and 3 from J, leaving 7 bases between them. The CDR3 length is 13 residues. Germline-derived CDR1 and CDR2 are SGHRS and YFSETQ.

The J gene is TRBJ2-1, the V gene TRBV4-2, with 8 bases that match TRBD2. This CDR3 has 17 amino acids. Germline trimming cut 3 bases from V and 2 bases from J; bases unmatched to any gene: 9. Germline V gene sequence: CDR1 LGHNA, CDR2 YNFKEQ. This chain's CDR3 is CASSHTGGGGPYNEQFF. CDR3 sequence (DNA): TGTGCCAGCAGCCATACCGGGGGGGGAGGCCCCTACAATGAGCAGTTCTTC.

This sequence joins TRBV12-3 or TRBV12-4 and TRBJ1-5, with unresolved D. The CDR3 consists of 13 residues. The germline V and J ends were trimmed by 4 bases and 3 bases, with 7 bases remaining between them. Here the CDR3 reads CASSSRPNQPQHF. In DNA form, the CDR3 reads TGTGCCAGCAGTTCCAGGCCCAATCAGCCCCAGCATTTT.

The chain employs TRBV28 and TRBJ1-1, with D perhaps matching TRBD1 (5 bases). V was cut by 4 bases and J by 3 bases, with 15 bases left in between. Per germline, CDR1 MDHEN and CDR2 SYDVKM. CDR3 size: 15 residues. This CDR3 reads CASSSGGLGDTEAFF. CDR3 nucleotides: TGTGCCAGCAGTTCGGGGGGATTAGGCGACACTGAAGCTTTCTTT.

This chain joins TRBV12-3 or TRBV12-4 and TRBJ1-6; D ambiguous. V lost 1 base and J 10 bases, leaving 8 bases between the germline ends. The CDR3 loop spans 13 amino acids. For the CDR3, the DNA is TGTGCCAGCAGTTTAGGGCTCCGATCACCCCTCCACTTT. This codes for CASSLGLRSPLHF.

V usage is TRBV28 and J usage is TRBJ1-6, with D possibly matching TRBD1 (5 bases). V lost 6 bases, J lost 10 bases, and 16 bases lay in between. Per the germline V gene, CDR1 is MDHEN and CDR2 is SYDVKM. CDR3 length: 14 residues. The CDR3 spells CASSAGGIGSPLHF. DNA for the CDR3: TGTGCCAGCAGCGCGGGGGGGATAGGGTCACCCCTCCACTTT.

As DNA, the CDR3 is TGTGCCAGCAGTGGACAGGTGAGCTCCTACGAGCAGTACTTC. It yields the protein CASSGQVSSYEQYF. The chain has TRBV2 and TRBJ2-7; maybe TRBD1 (6 bases). The germline V and J ends were trimmed by 4 bases and 0 bases, with 10 bases remaining between them. CDR1 SNHLY and CDR2 FYNNEI come from the germline V gene. The length of the CDR3 is 14 residues.

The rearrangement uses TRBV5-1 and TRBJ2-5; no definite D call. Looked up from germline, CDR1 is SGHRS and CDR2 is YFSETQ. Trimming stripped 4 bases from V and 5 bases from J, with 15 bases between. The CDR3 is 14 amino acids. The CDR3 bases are TGCGCCAGCAGCAGCCACGGCCGCGGCGAGACCCAGTACTTC. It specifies CASSSHGRGETQYF.

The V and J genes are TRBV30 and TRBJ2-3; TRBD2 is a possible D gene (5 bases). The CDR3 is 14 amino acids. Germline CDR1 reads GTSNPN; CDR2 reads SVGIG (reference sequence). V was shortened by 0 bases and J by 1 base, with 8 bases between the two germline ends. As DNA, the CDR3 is TGTGCCTGGAGTGTAGTGGGAGGCACAGATACGCAGTATTTT. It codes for CAWSVVGGTDTQYF.

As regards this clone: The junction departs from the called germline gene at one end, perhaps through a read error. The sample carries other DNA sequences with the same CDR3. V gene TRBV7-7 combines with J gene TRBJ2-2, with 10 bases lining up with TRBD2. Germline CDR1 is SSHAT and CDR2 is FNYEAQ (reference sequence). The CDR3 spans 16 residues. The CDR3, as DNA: TGTGCTAGCAGCCGTACCGGGACTAGCGTTCCCGGGGAGCTGTTTTTT. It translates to CASSRTGTSVPGELFF.

CDR3 bases: TGTGCCAGCAGCCGACCCTGGGGCCGATGCGAGCAGTACTTC. Translating it yields CASSRPWGRCEQYF. The chain links TRBV3-1 (or the pseudogene TRBV3-2) to TRBJ2-7, with a possible D match to TRBD1 (5 bases). The V and J ends lost 4 bases and 6 bases respectively, with 16 bases between them. The CDR3 is 14 amino acids. The germline CDR1 and CDR2 sequences are LGHDT and YNNKEL (reference sequence).

As DNA, the CDR3 is TGCAGTGCTAGTCAGGGCAACGAGCAGTACTTC. Protein product: CSASQGNEQYF. V is TRBV20-1 and J is TRBJ2-7, with D possibly matching TRBD1 (5 bases). Germline CDR1 is DFQATT and CDR2 is SNEGSKA (reference sequence). The V end lost 3 bases, the J end lost 5 bases, and 8 bases lay between the germline ends. The CDR3 covers 11 residues.

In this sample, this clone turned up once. CDR3: CASSVLAGGQVYEQYF. The CDR3 bases are TGTGCCAGCAGCGTACTAGCGGGAGGCCAGGTATACGAGCAGTACTTC. J is TRBJ2-7 and V is TRBV11-2, with 12 positions matching TRBD2. The CDR3 has 16 residues. Germline trimming cut 5 bases from V and 4 bases from J; bases unmatched to any gene: 9. Germline CDR1 SGHAT, CDR2 FQNNGV.

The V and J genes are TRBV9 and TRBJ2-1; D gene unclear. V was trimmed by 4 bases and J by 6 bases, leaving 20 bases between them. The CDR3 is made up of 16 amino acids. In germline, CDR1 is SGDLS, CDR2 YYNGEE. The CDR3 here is CASSPGSYYTGNEQFF. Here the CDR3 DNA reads TGTGCCAGCAGCCCCGGTTCCTACTATACCGGCAATGAGCAGTTCTTC. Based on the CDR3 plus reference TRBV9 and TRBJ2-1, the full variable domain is DSGVTQTPKHLITATGQRVTLRCSPRSGDLSVYWYQQSLDQGLQFLIQYYNGEERAKGNILERFSAQQFPDLHSELNLSSLELGDSALYFCASSPGSYYTGNEQFFGPGTRLTVL.

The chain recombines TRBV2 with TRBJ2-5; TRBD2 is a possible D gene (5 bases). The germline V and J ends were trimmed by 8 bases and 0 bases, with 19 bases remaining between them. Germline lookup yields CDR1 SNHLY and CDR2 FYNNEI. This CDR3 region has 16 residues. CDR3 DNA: TGTGCCAGCTCAGAGGGCCAAACAGCGTACCAAGAGACCCAGTACTTC. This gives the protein CASSEGQTAYQETQYF.

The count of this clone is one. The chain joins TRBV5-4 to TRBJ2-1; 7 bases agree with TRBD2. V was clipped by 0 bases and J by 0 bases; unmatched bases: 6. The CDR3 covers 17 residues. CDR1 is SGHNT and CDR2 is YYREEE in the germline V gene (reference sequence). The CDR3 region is CASSLVASGRSYNEQFF. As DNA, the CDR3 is TGTGCCAGCAGCTTGGTCGCTAGCGGCCGCTCCTACAATGAGCAGTTCTTC.

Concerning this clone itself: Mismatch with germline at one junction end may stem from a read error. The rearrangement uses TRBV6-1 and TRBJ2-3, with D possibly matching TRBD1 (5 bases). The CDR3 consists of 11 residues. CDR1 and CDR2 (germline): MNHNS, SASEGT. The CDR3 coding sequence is TGTGCCAGCAGTGAAGGCAGGGTAGTGCCTTTT. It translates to CASSEGRVVPF.

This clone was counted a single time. CDR3: CASSSPGLGQETQYF. The CDR3 DNA reads TGTGCCAGCAGTTCCCCGGGACTCGGACAAGAGACCCAGTACTTC. The chain combines TRBV6-2 or TRBV6-3 with TRBJ2-5, with D perhaps TRBD2 (6 bases). Per the germline V gene, CDR1 is MNHEY and CDR2 is SVGEGT. CDR3 length: 15 residues. V shed 4 bases and J shed 2 bases, with 14 bases lying between them.

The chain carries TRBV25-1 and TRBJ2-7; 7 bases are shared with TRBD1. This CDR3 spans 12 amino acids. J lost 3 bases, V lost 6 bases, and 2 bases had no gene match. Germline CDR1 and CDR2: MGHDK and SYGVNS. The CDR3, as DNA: TGTGCCAGCAGCTGGACAGGCTACGAGCAGTACTTC. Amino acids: CASSWTGYEQYF.

The CDR3 DNA is TGTGCCAGCAGCTCGCGGACTAGCGGGAACAATGAGCAGTTCTTC. It encodes CASSSRTSGNNEQFF. This chain joins TRBV7-2 and TRBJ2-1; 12 positions match TRBD2. Per the germline V gene, CDR1 is SGHTA and CDR2 is FQGNSA. V lost 4 bases and J lost 5; bases outside the gene matches: 3. The CDR3 covers 15 residues.

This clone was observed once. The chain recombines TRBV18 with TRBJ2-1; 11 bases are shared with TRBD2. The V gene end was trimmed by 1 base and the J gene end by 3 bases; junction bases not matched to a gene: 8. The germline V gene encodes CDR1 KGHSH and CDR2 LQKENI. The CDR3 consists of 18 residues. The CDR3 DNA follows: TGTGCCAGCTCACCACTGGGACTAGCGGCTATGATCTACAATGAGCAGTTCTTC. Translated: CASSPLGLAAMIYNEQFF.

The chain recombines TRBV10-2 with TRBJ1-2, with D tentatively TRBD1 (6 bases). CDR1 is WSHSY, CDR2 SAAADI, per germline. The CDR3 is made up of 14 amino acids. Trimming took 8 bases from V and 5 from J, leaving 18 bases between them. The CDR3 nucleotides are TGCGCCAGCGGGACAAGGGGGACCCAATATGGCTACACCTTC. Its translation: CASGTRGTQYGYTF.

The CDR3 here is CASSPLGNEQFF. Here the CDR3 DNA reads TGCGCCAGCAGCCCGCTCGGTAATGAGCAGTTCTTC. The chain joins TRBV4-1 to TRBJ2-1; D unclear. Germline V gene lookup returns CDR1 MGHRA and CDR2 YSYEKL. Trimming stripped 4 bases from V and 7 bases from J, with 8 bases between. The CDR3 sequence is 12 residues long.

The CDR3 here is CATLARPGYNEQFF. In DNA form, the CDR3 reads TGTGCCACCCTTGCCCGGCCAGGGTACAATGAGCAGTTCTTC. V gene TRBV2 combines with J gene TRBJ2-1; the D gene is possibly TRBD1 (5 bases). The CDR3 has 14 residues. Germline-derived CDR1 and CDR2 are SNHLY and FYNNEI. V was cut by 10 bases and J by 4 bases, with 17 bases left in between.

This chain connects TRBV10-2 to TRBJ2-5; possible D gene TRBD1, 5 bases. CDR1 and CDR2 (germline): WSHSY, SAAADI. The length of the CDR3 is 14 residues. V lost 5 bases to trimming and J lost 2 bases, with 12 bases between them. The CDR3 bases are TGCGCCAGCAGTCCAAACGACAGACAAGAGACCCAGTACTTC. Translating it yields CASSPNDRQETQYF.

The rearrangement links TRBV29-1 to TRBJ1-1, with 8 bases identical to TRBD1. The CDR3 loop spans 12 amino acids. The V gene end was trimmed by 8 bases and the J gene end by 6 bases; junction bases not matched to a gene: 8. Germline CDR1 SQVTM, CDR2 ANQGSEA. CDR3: CSYGQGSAEAFF. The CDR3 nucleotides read TGCAGCTACGGACAGGGAAGTGCTGAAGCTTTCTTT.

CDR3: CASSIYASGSRDTQYF. The DNA for the CDR3 is TGTGCCAGTAGTATTTACGCTAGCGGGAGCCGAGATACGCAGTATTTT. The gene calls are TRBV19 and TRBJ2-3; 10 positions match TRBD2. CDR1 is LNHDA, CDR2 SQIVND, per germline (reference sequence). With V trimmed by 3 bases and J by 5 bases, 8 bases remained unmatched. The CDR3 runs to 16 residues.